This TCR beta chain emerged from a study of T cell changes during pregnancy in multiple sclerosis. Assay: immunoSEQ multiplex PCR; the TCRdb copy retains only in-frame clones and omits some. This table has 40,000 to 50,000 clones, 91% appearing once. Germline V gene sequence: CDR1 SNHLY, CDR2 FYNNEI. The CDR3 spans 17 residues. With 7 bases clipped from V and 2 bases from J, the junction kept 11 bases outside the gene matches. This sequence joins TRBV2 and TRBJ2-7, with TRBD2 identical over 13 bases. The clonotype comes from a female donor in good health, enrolled as a control in a pregnancy study. Sample: CD4+ T cells from peripheral blood mononuclear cells, taken after pregnancy. The CDR3 spells CASKGRGLAGPTYEQYF. For the CDR3, the DNA is TGTGCCAGCAAGGGGAGGGGACTAGCGGGGCCTACCTACGAGCAGTACTTC.